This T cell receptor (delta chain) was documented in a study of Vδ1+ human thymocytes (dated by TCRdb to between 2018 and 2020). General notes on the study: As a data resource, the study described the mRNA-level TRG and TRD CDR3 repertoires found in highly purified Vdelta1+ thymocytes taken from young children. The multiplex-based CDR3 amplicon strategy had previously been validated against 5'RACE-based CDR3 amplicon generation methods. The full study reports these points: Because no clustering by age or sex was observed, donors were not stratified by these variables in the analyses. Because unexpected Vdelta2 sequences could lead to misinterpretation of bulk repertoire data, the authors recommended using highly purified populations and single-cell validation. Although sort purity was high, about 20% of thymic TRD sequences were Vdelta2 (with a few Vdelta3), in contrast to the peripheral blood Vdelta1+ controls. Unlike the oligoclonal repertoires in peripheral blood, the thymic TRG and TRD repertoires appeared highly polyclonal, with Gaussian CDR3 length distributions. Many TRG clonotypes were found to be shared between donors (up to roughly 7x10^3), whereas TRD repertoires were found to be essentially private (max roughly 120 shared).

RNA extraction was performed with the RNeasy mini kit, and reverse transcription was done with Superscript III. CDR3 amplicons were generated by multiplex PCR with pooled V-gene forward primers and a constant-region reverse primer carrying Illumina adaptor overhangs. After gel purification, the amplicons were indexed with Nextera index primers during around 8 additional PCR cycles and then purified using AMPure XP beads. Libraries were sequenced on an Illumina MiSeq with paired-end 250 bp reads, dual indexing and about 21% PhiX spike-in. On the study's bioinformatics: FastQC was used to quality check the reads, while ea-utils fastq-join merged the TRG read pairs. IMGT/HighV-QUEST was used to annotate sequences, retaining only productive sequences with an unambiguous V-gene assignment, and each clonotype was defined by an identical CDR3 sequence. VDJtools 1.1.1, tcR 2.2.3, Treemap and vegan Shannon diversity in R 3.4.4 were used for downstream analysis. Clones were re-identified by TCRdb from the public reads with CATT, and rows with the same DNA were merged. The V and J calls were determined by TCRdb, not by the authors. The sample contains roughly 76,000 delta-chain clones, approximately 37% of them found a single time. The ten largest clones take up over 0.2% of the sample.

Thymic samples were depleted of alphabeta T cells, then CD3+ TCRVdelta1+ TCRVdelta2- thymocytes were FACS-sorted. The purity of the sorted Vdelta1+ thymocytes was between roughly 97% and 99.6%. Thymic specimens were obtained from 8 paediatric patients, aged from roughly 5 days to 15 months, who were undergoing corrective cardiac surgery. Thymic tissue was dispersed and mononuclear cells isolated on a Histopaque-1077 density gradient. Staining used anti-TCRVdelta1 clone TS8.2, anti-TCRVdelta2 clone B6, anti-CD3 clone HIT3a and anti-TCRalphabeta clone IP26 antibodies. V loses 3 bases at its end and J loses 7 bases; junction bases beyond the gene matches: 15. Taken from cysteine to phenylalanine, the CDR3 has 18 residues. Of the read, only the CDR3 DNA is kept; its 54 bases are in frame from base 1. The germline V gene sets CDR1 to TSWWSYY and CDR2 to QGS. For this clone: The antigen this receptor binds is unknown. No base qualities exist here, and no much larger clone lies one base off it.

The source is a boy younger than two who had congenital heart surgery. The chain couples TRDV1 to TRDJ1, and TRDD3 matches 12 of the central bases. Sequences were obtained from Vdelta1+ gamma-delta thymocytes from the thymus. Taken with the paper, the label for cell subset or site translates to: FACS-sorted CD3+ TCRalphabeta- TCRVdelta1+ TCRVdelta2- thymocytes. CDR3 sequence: CALGDGLPMTGGYTKLIF. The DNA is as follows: TGTGCTCTTGGGGACGGCCTTCCAATGACTGGGGGATACACTAAACTCATCTTT.